The 26 T cell receptor beta chains below all came from one sample that was sequenced in a study of T cells in Graves' hyperthyroidism and ophthalmopathy. Amplified TCR beta CDR3 regions came from RNA transcripts. First-round RT-PCR targeting the TCR CDR3 was performed with the HTBI primer set. TCRdb passed the multiplex PCR reads through MiXCR, listing each CDR3 protein once. The sample has roughly 640,000 distinct CDR3 sequences; about 16% are singletons. The sample taken for sequencing was blood. These receptors all stem from a woman in her thirties or forties with Graves' ophthalmopathy.

There are a few counts of this clonotype. The V call is TRBV7-2, the J call TRBJ2-3; no clear D. V was clipped by 4 bases and J by 6 bases, with 17 bases between them. Germline CDR1 reads SGHTA; CDR2 reads FQGNSA. There are 15 residues in the CDR3. This CDR3 reads CASSSRGLRRDTQYF. CDR3 coding DNA: TGTGCCAGCAGCTCAAGAGGCCTCCGGCGGGATACGCAGTATTTT.

The chain is built from TRBV13 and TRBJ2-7; D unresolved. V gave up 0 bases and J gave up 1 base, with 7 bases separating them. Per the germline V gene, CDR1 is PRHDT and CDR2 is FYEKMQ (reference sequence). The CDR3 consists of 14 residues. The CDR3 nucleotides read TGTGCCAGCAGCTTAGGCAGGCGTTCCTACGAGCAGTACTTC. Its translation: CASSLGRRSYEQYF.

This clonotype was counted at least ten times. Compared with germline, one end of the junction differs, possibly owing to a read error. The gene calls are TRBV6-1 and TRBJ2-7, with D unclear. Germline V CDR1 and CDR2: MNHNS, SASEGT. This CDR3 is built from 12 residues. CDR3 DNA: TGTGCCAGCAGTCAAGGTTCCTCCGAGCAGTACTTC. This codes for CASSQGSSEQYF.

This clonotype was detected ten times or more. This sequence joins TRBV28 and TRBJ2-1; 8 nucleotides align to TRBD2. V was clipped by 4 bases and J by 0 bases; unmatched bases: 5. The CDR3 is made up of 16 amino acids. Germline V gene lookup returns CDR1 MDHEN and CDR2 SYDVKM. CDR3 region: CASSSPGTSSYNEQFF. The DNA of the CDR3 is TGTGCCAGCAGTTCCCCCGGGACTAGCTCCTACAATGAGCAGTTCTTC.

This clonotype appeared once. This clone may be a read error of a much larger clone one base away. The chain uses TRBV5-5 and TRBJ1-1, with TRBD1 matching 10 bases. J gave up 4 bases and V 3 bases, and 6 bases lay outside the gene matches. CDR1 is SGHKS, CDR2 YYEKEE, per germline (reference sequence). The CDR3 runs 15 residues. CDR3 bases: TGTGCCAGCAGCTGGGACGACAGGGGGCCCACTGAAGCTTTCTTT. This codes for CASSWDDRGPTEAFF.

This clonotype was counted a few times. The chain employs TRBV6-1 and TRBJ2-3; 12 bases are a match to TRBD1. CDR1 MNHNS and CDR2 SASEGT come from the germline V gene. This CDR3 is 15 amino acids long. The V gene end was trimmed by 3 bases and the J gene end by 5 bases; junction bases not matched to a gene: 3. CDR3 in DNA: TGTGCCAGCAGTGAGTGGGACAGGGGGCTAGATACGCAGTATTTT. It codes for CASSEWDRGLDTQYF.

The CDR3 spells CASSIGGARLAEAFF. Written as DNA, the CDR3 is TGTGCCAGTAGTATTGGGGGGGCGCGGTTGGCTGAAGCTTTCTTT. V and J are TRBV19 and TRBJ1-1; a weak D match, TRBD1 (6 bases). This CDR3 comprises 15 residues. Trimming shortened V by 3 bases and J by 6 bases, and 17 bases separated the two germline ends. In germline, CDR1 is LNHDA, CDR2 SQIVND (reference sequence).

This clonotype was seen many times. The rearrangement links TRBV6-1 to TRBJ1-2; D not resolved. V lost 6 bases and J 8 bases, leaving 16 bases between the germline ends. CDR1 MNHNS and CDR2 SASEGT come from the germline V gene. This CDR3 comprises 13 residues. CDR3 loop: CASSGARVGGYTF. DNA for the CDR3: TGTGCCAGCAGCGGTGCCCGCGTAGGAGGCTACACCTTC.

This clonotype was counted only a few times. The V call is TRBV6-1, the J call TRBJ1-2; D is unclear. V was shortened by 0 bases and J by 9 bases, with 5 bases between the two germline ends. Germline V gene sequence: CDR1 MNHNS, CDR2 SASEGT. This CDR3 comprises 11 residues. CDR3 residues: CASSEATRYTF. CDR3 sequence (DNA): TGTGCCAGCAGTGAAGCGACCCGCTACACCTTC.

The chain couples TRBV7-8 to TRBJ2-7; TRBD2 matches at 9 bases. Germline V gives CDR1 SGHVS, CDR2 FQNEAQ. This CDR3 spans 16 amino acids. Trimming removed 5 bases from V and 3 bases from J; junction bases left unmatched: 11. CDR3 sequence (DNA): TGTGCCAGCAGCCGATTACGGACTAGCGACTTCTACGAGCAGTACTTC. It yields the protein CASSRLRTSDFYEQYF.

This clonotype was found many times. The V call is TRBV3-1, the J call TRBJ2-2, with D uncertain. V lost 2 bases and J lost 4, with 5 bases in between. This CDR3 region has 13 residues. The germline CDR1 and CDR2 sequences are LGHDT and YNNKEL (reference sequence). The CDR3: CASSQRSTGELFF. The CDR3 DNA reads TGTGCCAGCAGCCAAAGATCCACCGGGGAGCTGTTTTTT.

The table lists this clonotype with many counts. The CDR3 DNA reads TGTGCCAGCAGCCAGGGGGGCGCAACAGATACGCAGTATTTT. It specifies CASSQGGATDTQYF. The chain joins TRBV2 to TRBJ2-3; D possibly corresponds to TRBD1 (7 bases). This CDR3 contains 14 residues. Germline V gene sequence: CDR1 SNHLY, CDR2 FYNNEI. Between the trimmed V and J ends, which lost 6 bases and 3 bases, there was a span of 13 bases.

Notes on this clonotype: This may come from a read error, since a much larger clone is one base off. J is TRBJ1-1 and V is TRBV18; weak D call: TRBD1 (6 bases). CDR3 length: 15 residues. Germline V gene lookup returns CDR1 KGHSH and CDR2 LQKENI. Here the CDR3 DNA reads TGTGCCAGCTCATCACCAGGGGCAGGGAACACTGAAGCTTTCTTT. Protein: CASSSPGAGNTEAFF.

The gene calls are TRBV5-1 and TRBJ1-1; D not resolved. From germline, CDR1 is SGHRS and CDR2 YFSETQ. The CDR3 has 11 amino acids. Trimming shortened V by 3 bases and J by 10 bases, and 10 bases separated the two germline ends. The CDR3 loop is CASSSGLGAFF. CDR3 bases: TGCGCCAGCAGCTCAGGACTGGGAGCTTTCTTT.

The V gene is TRBV30, the J gene TRBJ1-1; possible D gene TRBD1, 5 bases. The CDR3 loop spans 14 amino acids. The germline gives CDR1 GTSNPN, CDR2 SVGIG (reference sequence). V was clipped by 3 bases and J by 1 base, with 12 bases between them. The CDR3 region has the DNA TGTGCCTGGAGGGGTGGGACTCAGAACACTGAAGCTTTCTTT. Its translation: CAWRGGTQNTEAFF.

In this sample, this clonotype turned up once. The chain recombines TRBV29-1 with TRBJ2-7; D possibly corresponds to TRBD1 (6 bases). Germline CDR1 and CDR2: SQVTM and ANQGSEA. This CDR3 has 13 residues. V dropped 5 bases and J dropped 1 base, with 12 bases sitting between them. This CDR3 reads CSVYGTPSYEQYF. CDR3 DNA sequence: TGCAGCGTTTACGGGACACCGTCCTACGAGCAGTACTTC.

This clonotype has at least ten counts. This chain connects TRBV28 to TRBJ2-7; D perhaps matches TRBD2 (5 bases). From germline, CDR1 is MDHEN and CDR2 SYDVKM. The CDR3 has 13 amino acids. Trimming took 5 bases from V and 4 from J, leaving 12 bases between them. The CDR3 sequence is CASSPSGDYEQYF. CDR3 nucleotide sequence: TGTGCCAGCAGTCCAAGCGGAGATTACGAGCAGTACTTC.

The sample holds a few counts of this clonotype. The chain is built from TRBV2 and TRBJ2-6, with 9 bases that match TRBD1. V dropped 7 bases and J dropped 2; count of bases not matched to a gene: 6. The CDR3 has 16 amino acids. Looked up from germline, CDR1 is SNHLY and CDR2 is FYNNEI. CDR3 residues: CASTDRGGTGANVLTF. DNA of the CDR3: TGTGCCAGCACTGACAGGGGGGGAACTGGGGCCAACGTCCTGACTTTC.

The CDR3 DNA reads TGCGCCAGCAGCTTGGGGAGAGCGGACAGGGTCGGTGAAAAACTGTTTTTT. Its translation is CASSLGRADRVGEKLFF. This chain uses TRBV5-1 with TRBJ1-4; 8 nucleotides match TRBD1. Germline CDR1 SGHRS, CDR2 YFSETQ. The CDR3 loop spans 17 amino acids. V dropped 0 bases and J dropped 7; count of bases not matched to a gene: 11.

This chain links TRBV5-5 with TRBJ2-3, with 11 bases matching TRBD1. The ends lost 7 bases at V and 6 bases at J; junction bases unmatched: 7. Per the germline V gene, CDR1 is SGHKS and CDR2 is YYEKEE (reference sequence). The CDR3 is 14 residues long. CDR3 DNA: TGTGCCAGCCACCGGGACAGGGGGGGGGATACGCAGTATTTT. Translation: CASHRDRGGDTQYF.

The sample holds a few counts of this clonotype. J is TRBJ2-3 and V is TRBV4-1; D call uncertain. The CDR3 has 11 residues. Per germline, CDR1 MGHRA and CDR2 YSYEKL. Between the trimmed V and J ends, which lost 6 bases and 4 bases, there was a span of 5 bases. CDR3 amino acids: CASRRADTQYF. CDR3 coding DNA: TGCGCCAGCAGAAGGGCAGATACGCAGTATTTT.

This clonotype was counted many times. This chain connects TRBV12-3 or TRBV12-4 to TRBJ1-2, with 7 bases aligning to TRBD1. The CDR3 is made up of 17 amino acids. J gave up 5 bases and V 2 bases, and 14 bases lay outside the gene matches. The CDR3 loop reads CASSLSPRQGGGYGYTF. The CDR3 DNA reads TGTGCCAGCAGTTTATCCCCTCGACAGGGCGGTGGGTATGGCTACACCTTC.

This clonotype was seen repeatedly, ten times or more. The gene calls are TRBV11-2 and TRBJ2-3; 7 bases agree with TRBD2. V shed 1 base, J shed 4 bases, and the junction held 8 bases outside the gene matches. This CDR3 is built from 16 residues. Germline CDR1 and CDR2: SGHAT and FQNNGV. CDR3 protein: CASSLVAHGLADTQYF. The CDR3 DNA reads as TGTGCCAGCAGCTTAGTTGCCCATGGACTAGCAGATACGCAGTATTTT.

The chain's CDR3 is CASSTGTALNTEAFF. As DNA, the CDR3 is TGTGCCAGCAGTACCGGGACAGCTTTGAACACTGAAGCTTTCTTT. V and J are TRBV6-1 and TRBJ1-1, with 7 bases identical to TRBD1. Trimming removed 5 bases from V and 0 bases from J; junction bases left unmatched: 6. The CDR3 is made up of 15 amino acids. Per germline, CDR1 MNHNS and CDR2 SASEGT.

This clonotype was counted a few times. This sequence joins TRBV7-2 and TRBJ1-6, with 8 positions matching TRBD1. The CDR3 runs 15 residues. Germline V gene lookup returns CDR1 SGHTA and CDR2 FQGNSA. The V segment lost 5 bases and the J segment 10 bases; nucleotides outside the gene matches: 10. In nucleotides, the CDR3 is TGTGCCAGCAGCCTCCTTGGACAGGGTGAATCACCCCTCCACTTT. This translates into CASSLLGQGESPLHF.

This clonotype was picked up a small number of times. This chain links TRBV20-1 with TRBJ2-4; 10 bases map to TRBD2. The CDR3 has 13 residues. The V gene's germline CDR1 is DFQATT and CDR2 SNEGSKA (reference sequence). V lost 6 bases, J lost 4 bases, and 3 bases stayed unmatched. For the CDR3, the DNA is TGCAGTGCGCGGACTAGCGGTAAAAACATTCAGTACTTC. Translating it yields CSARTSGKNIQYF.